This TCR beta chain was sequenced during a study of blood T cell repertoires in COVID-19. TCRdb keeps only in-frame clones here, not all; method: immunoSEQ multiplex PCR. Seen here are 200,000 to 250,000 clones, around 89% observed once, and the top ten hold roughly 6.3%. The CDR3 length is 17 residues. V trimming: 8 bases; J trimming: 0 bases; junction bases outside the gene matches: 11. CDR1 MDHEN and CDR2 SYDVKM come from the germline V gene. The TCR was taken from a woman aged 30 to 39 with COVID-19, enrolled during active disease. The genes are TRBV28 and TRBJ2-2, with 8 bases identical to TRBD1. The source material was peripheral blood. DNA of the CDR3: TGTGCCAGCCGGATACTAACAGGGGGATCGAACACCGGGGAGCTGTTTTTT. Translation: CASRILTGGSNTGELFF.